These T cell receptor beta chains were read from a single sample in a study of T cells in Graves' hyperthyroidism and ophthalmopathy. TCRdb re-called the multiplex PCR reads through MiXCR, storing one row per CDR3 protein. Of around 800,000 distinct CDR3 sequences listed, 38% are singletons. Sequencing was carried out using blood. These receptors were obtained from a man between 18 and 35 years old with Graves' hyperthyroidism. The CDR3 runs from the conserved cysteine through the conserved F or W. Fields, in order: clone size, J gene, D gene, V gene, CDR3 DNA, CDR3 protein. The D gene is left open where the match is weak. Clone size, where shown, is once, few, many, or a class for clones that have expanded.

>-|TRBJ2-6|-|TRBV15
TGTGCCACCAGCAGAGATTCCGGCCCGGCGGCGAACGGGGCCAACGTCCTGACTTTC
CATSRDSGPAANGANVLTF
>-|TRBJ1-1|-|TRBV10-3
TGTGCCATCAGTATTCAGGAGGACACTGAAGCTTTCTTT
CAISIQEDTEAFF
>-|TRBJ2-7|TRBD2|TRBV7-9
TGTGCCAGCAGCCGCCCTGGGACTACCTACGAGCAGTACTTC
CASSRPGTTYEQYF
>-|TRBJ1-1|TRBD1|TRBV15
TGTGCCAGAGGGGGCGCGGACACTGAAGCTTTCTTT
CARGGADTEAFF
>many|TRBJ1-1|TRBD1|TRBV2
TGTGCCAGCAGTGAAGCGCTTCAGGGGGGCCTGGAAGCTTTCTTT
CASSEALQGGLEAFF
>few|TRBJ1-1|-|TRBV5-1
TGCGCCAGCAGCCCATTCACCACGGCTGAAGCTTTCTTT
CASSPFTTAEAFF
>-|TRBJ1-1|TRBD1|TRBV20-1
TGCAGTGCCACGGGACAGGGTGGCACTGAAGCTTTCTTT
CSATGQGGTEAFF
>many|TRBJ1-1|-|TRBV20-1
TGCAGTGCTGGACAGTCCTTGAACACTGAAGCTTTCTTT
CSAGQSLNTEAFF
>many|TRBJ1-1|-|TRBV10-3
TGTGCCATCAGTGAGACTCCGTATGAAGCTTTCTTT
CAISETPYEAFF
>-|TRBJ2-2|-|TRBV10-3
TGTGCCACCCTCCCCGGGGACGACACCGGGGAGCTGTTTTTT
CATLPGDDTGELFF
>few|TRBJ2-5|TRBD1|TRBV11-1
TGTGCCAGCAGCCAGGGACAGGGGGGAACCCAGTACTTC
CASSQGQGGTQYF
>few|TRBJ1-1|-|TRBV25-1
TGTGCCAGCAGTTCCCTGCAACATCTGAACACTGAAGCTTTCTTT
CASSSLQHLNTEAFF
>many|TRBJ2-5|TRBD1|TRBV7-9
TGTGCCAGCAGCTTAAGACAGGGTCGGGAGACCCAGTACTTC
CASSLRQGRETQYF
>few|TRBJ2-7|TRBD2|TRBV2
TGTGCCAGCAGTGTTCTATGGCGGGAGGAATCCTACGAGCAGTACTTC
CASSVLWREESYEQYF
>-|TRBJ1-1|-|TRBV25-1
TGTGCCAGCACCGGGAGGGAAGGACACACTGAAGCTTTCTTT
CASTGREGHTEAFF
>few|TRBJ1-6|TRBD1|TRBV6-5
TGTGCCAGCAGTTACGGGACAGTTTCGGCCCTCCACTTT
CASSYGTVSALHF
>-|TRBJ1-4|-|TRBV12-3/TRBV12-4
TGTGCTGGACTAAACGGGTTGTTTTTT
CAGLNGLFF
>-|TRBJ1-2|-|TRBV20-1
TGCAGTGCTAGAGAGGGGGCTGGACAGTCTTTGGGCTACACCTTC
CSAREGAGQSLGYTF
>-|TRBJ1-5|-|TRBV10-3
TGTGCCAGCGGACCCCCCAATCAGCCCCAGCATTTT
CASGPPNQPQHF
>-|TRBJ2-7|TRBD1|TRBV5-1
TGCGCCAGCAGCTTGGATGGGACAGTCTCCTACGAGCAGTACTTC
CASSLDGTVSYEQYF
>many|TRBJ2-7|-|TRBV5-1
TGCGCCAGCAGCTTGGTACCGGGCTACGAGCAGTACTTC
CASSLVPGYEQYF
>many|TRBJ1-4|TRBD1|TRBV2
TGTGCCAGCAGGCGGACAGGTGGAAGTGAAAAACTGTTTTTT
CASRRTGGSEKLFF
>many|TRBJ2-7|-|TRBV11-2
TGTGCCAGCAGCGGATTTGTGGAGCAGTACTTC
CASSGFVEQYF
>many|TRBJ2-7|-|TRBV10-3
TGTGCCATCAGTGAAACAGGACAGCCAATCGAGCAGTACTTC
CAISETGQPIEQYF
>many|TRBJ1-3|-|TRBV20-1
TGCAGTGCTAGCCCCGGAAACACCATATATTTT
CSASPGNTIYF
>-|TRBJ2-7|TRBD2|TRBV20-1
TGCAGTGCTAGAGACCCTTCCCCCATCGCCACTAGCGGGGAGGCCGAGCAGTACTTC
CSARDPSPIATSGEAEQYF
>-|TRBJ2-7|TRBD1|TRBV5-6
TGTGCCAGCAACAGAGCTTGGGCAGGGGGCTACGAGCAGTACTTC
CASNRAWAGGYEQYF
>-|TRBJ1-6|-|TRBV9
TGTGCCAGCAGCCAGCCCGTTGATTCACCCCTCCACTTT
CASSQPVDSPLHF
>many|TRBJ1-2|-|TRBV7-9
TGTGCCAGCAGCCCTCCTAGCTATGGCTACACCTTC
CASSPPSYGYTF
>few|TRBJ1-1|-|TRBV6-1
TGTGCCAGCAGCCCCCGCCCGGGGGAGAACACTGAAGCTTTCTTT
CASSPRPGENTEAFF
>once|TRBJ1-5|TRBD1|TRBV20-1
TGCAGTGCTAGAAGACAGGGAGCTCAGCCCCAGCATTTT
CSARRQGAQPQHF
>many|TRBJ2-7|-|TRBV7-2
TGTGCCAGCAGCTTAATAGGGGGAGCCGTTGACGAGCAGTACTTC
CASSLIGGAVDEQYF
>-|TRBJ1-4|-|TRBV19
TGTGCCAGTAGCCTTGTGGCGGGGGGAGATGAAAAACTGTTTTTT
CASSLVAGGDEKLFF
>-|TRBJ2-2|TRBD1|TRBV2
TGTGCCAGCACTGGGACAGGGAGGACCGGGGAGCTGTTTTTT
CASTGTGRTGELFF
>-|TRBJ2-2|-|TRBV6-5
TGTGCCAGCAGCGAGAGAGGGGACACCGGGGAGCTGTTTTTT
CASSERGDTGELFF
>-|TRBJ1-6|-|TRBV5-5
TGTGCCAGCAGCCGTGGGGGCAGTAATTCACCCCTCCACTTT
CASSRGGSNSPLHF
>few|TRBJ1-2|-|TRBV11-2
TGTGCCAGCGGCAAATCAAATGAGGCGTATGGCTACACCTTC
CASGKSNEAYGYTF
>-|TRBJ2-2|-|TRBV19
TGTGCCAGTAGAGAGTCGGACTTCTCTCCCGGGGAGCTGTTTTTT
CASRESDFSPGELFF
>-|TRBJ1-4|-|TRBV6-5
TGTGCCAGCAGTTCGTACCTACCGCGAACTAATGAAAAACTGTTTTTT
CASSSYLPRTNEKLFF
>many|TRBJ2-2|-|TRBV7-8
TGTGCCAGCAGCCTGTCCAGTTACACCGGGGAGCTGTTTTTT
CASSLSSYTGELFF
>-|TRBJ1-5|-|TRBV20-1
TGCAGTGCAAAGGGCGGGAATCAGCCCCAGCATTTT
CSAKGGNQPQHF
>few|TRBJ2-5|TRBD1|TRBV9
TGTGCCAGCAGGACAGGGCTGCAAGAGACCCAGTACTTC
CASRTGLQETQYF
>many|TRBJ1-4|TRBD1|TRBV7-9
TGTGCCAGCAGCCTGGGACAGGAGGAAAAACTGTTTTTT
CASSLGQEEKLFF
>many|TRBJ1-4|TRBD1|TRBV2
TGTGCCAGCAGCGGGCAGGGGGCTAATGAAAAACTGTTTTTT
CASSGQGANEKLFF
>many|TRBJ1-2|TRBD1|TRBV15
TGTGCCACCAGCAGAAACAGGGGGGCGAACTATGGCTACACCTTC
CATSRNRGANYGYTF
>-|TRBJ2-2|TRBD1|TRBV6-1
TGTGCCAGCACCTCTCAGGGCCAGGGGGTGCGTGGCACCGGGGAGCTGTTTTTT
CASTSQGQGVRGTGELFF
>-|TRBJ2-5|TRBD2|TRBV6-1
TGTGCCAGCAGCCTACATCGGGGGGTCATGGAGACCCAGTACTTC
CASSLHRGVMETQYF
>-|TRBJ2-7|-|TRBV5-1
TGCGCCAGCAGCCCGCTAGCGCTCTCCTACGAGCAGTACTTC
CASSPLALSYEQYF